The text below deals with one T cell receptor (beta chain). Its recognized antigen is unknown. No much larger clone exists at a distance of one base, and base qualities are not known. These data belong to a study of blood T cell repertoires in COVID-19 (TCRdb year 2020). General notes on the study: The collaborator samples originated in the United States, Italy and Spain and spanned the acute and convalescent phases of COVID-19. The material from the prospective study consisted of cDNA or gDNA derived from T cells, B-cell-depleted T cells, or PBMCs. Deeply sampled blood TCRbeta repertoires from subjects exposed to, actively infected with, or recovered from COVID-19 were included in the dataset. The repertoires were released in a freely available public database meant as a resource for research on the immune response to SARS-CoV-2. Samples were obtained from the ongoing ImmuneRACE study (first 160 participants) and from 1,200 or so subjects provided by 6 global collaborators. A de-identified subject ID, COVID-19 status, age in years and sex were almost always included in the sample metadata. Where HLA class I and class II types were available, the types were taken from metadata supplied by the sample provider, not from assay-based typing. Overall results and qualifications from the work: Clinical and demographic metadata were provided uncurated, with the amount varying by source and participant.

V and J are truncated by 4 bases and 4 bases respectively, leaving an intervening sequence of 17 bases. Reading the germline V gene (reference sequence) gives CDR1 SGHNT and CDR2 YYREEE. The CDR3 runs 15 amino acids, cysteine and phenylalanine included. The CDR3 DNA has 45 bases and is translated from base 1. Collaborating institutions collected whole blood in K2EDTA tubes following their own protocols. For TCRbeta analysis, collaborator samples were shipped as frozen whole blood, as isolated PBMCs, or as DNA extracted from either sample type. TCRbeta CDR3 regions were amplified from genomic DNA using the immunoSEQ Assay, a bias-controlled multiplex PCR. On the authors' methods: Within the assay, amplification of reference gene primers was used to estimate how many nucleated cells each sample contained. To quantify the absolute abundance of each unique TCRbeta CDR3 rearrangement, sequence reads were collapsed and filtered. For each sample, productive Simpson clonality was calculated as the square root of Simpson's diversity index over productive rearrangements. Drawn from immuneACCESS, this table holds only the in-frame rearrangements with V and J called that TCRdb kept. Clones are partly lost; checked studies trace under half to an unresolved V gene and leave the rest unexplained. The D gene and trimming were derived from the DNA, and the V and J assignments and clone size from that table. This sample has over 100,000 clones in its table, and under 90% of those were observed once. Approximately 7% of the sample is in the top ten clones.

Recombination connected TRBV5-4 to TRBJ1-2; the D segment could be TRBD1, given 6 matching bases. The receptor comes from a woman aged 50 to 65 with acute or convalescent COVID-19. The sample taken for sequencing was peripheral blood. The DNA is TGTGCCAGCAGCCGGGAGGGGGGTAGGTTCTATGGCTACACCTTC. Translated, this is CASSREGGRFYGYTF.